The 29 T cell receptor beta chains in this list originate from one sample, sequenced in a study of T cells in Graves' hyperthyroidism and ophthalmopathy. TCR beta CDR3 region amplification was performed from RNA transcripts. Primed by the HTBI set, a first-round RT-PCR was run on the TCR CDR3. TCRdb re-analysed the multiplex PCR reads in MiXCR, keeping a single row per CDR3 protein. Of a few hundred thousand distinct CDR3 sequences listed, around 15% are singletons. Sequenced input: blood. These receptors were obtained from a woman in her thirties with Graves' ophthalmopathy.

This clonotype was counted at least ten times. V is TRBV5-5 and J is TRBJ1-2; D gene uncertain. The CDR3 contains 15 residues. Germline V gives CDR1 SGHKS, CDR2 YYEKEE (reference sequence). V was cut by 3 bases and J by 5 bases, with 17 bases left in between. CDR3 nucleotides: TGTGCCAGCAGCTCGCAACTCACCGGAGAATATGGCTACACCTTC. Translation: CASSSQLTGEYGYTF.

This clonotype was seen many times. The chain combines TRBV5-1 with TRBJ1-1; weak D call: TRBD1 (6 bases). The CDR3 covers 14 residues. The V end lost 4 bases, the J end lost 1 base, and 11 bases lay between the germline ends. Germline-derived CDR1 and CDR2 are SGHRS and YFSETQ. The CDR3 protein is CASSQGQANTEAFF. The CDR3 DNA reads TGCGCCAGCAGCCAGGGGCAGGCGAACACTGAAGCTTTCTTT.

This clonotype was picked up many times. The chain carries TRBV30 and TRBJ1-1; the D gene is possibly TRBD1 (5 bases). The V end lost 2 bases, the J end lost 5 bases, and 6 bases lay between the germline ends. Germline CDR1 GTSNPN, CDR2 SVGIG (reference sequence). The CDR3 length is 11 residues. CDR3: CAWSTGTEAFF. Written as DNA, the CDR3 is TGTGCCTGGAGTACAGGAACTGAAGCTTTCTTT.

This clonotype has at least ten counts. The chain recombines TRBV20-1 with TRBJ1-1, with D possibly matching TRBD1 (5 bases). The germline gives CDR1 DFQATT, CDR2 SNEGSKA (reference sequence). The germline V and J ends were trimmed by 2 bases and 0 bases, with 7 bases remaining between them. This CDR3 has 13 residues. The CDR3 bases are TGCAGTGCTAGATCGGGGGTGAACACTGAAGCTTTCTTT. Encoded protein: CSARSGVNTEAFF.

This clonotype was counted between two and nine times. This chain uses TRBV20-1 with TRBJ2-7, with 13 bases lining up with TRBD2. The germline V gene has CDR1 DFQATT and CDR2 SNEGSKA (reference sequence). The CDR3 loop spans 14 amino acids. Trimming cost V 5 bases and J 5 bases; bases outside gene matches: 6. CDR3 sequence (DNA): TGCAGTGCTGAGGGACTAGCGGGGCGTAACGAGCAGTACTTC. It codes for CSAEGLAGRNEQYF.

This clonotype appeared many times. This chain links TRBV7-9 with TRBJ2-1; D is possibly TRBD1 or TRBD2 (5 bases each). The CDR3 runs to 16 residues. Trimming left V 1 base short and J 6 bases short, with 16 bases between. Germline loops: CDR1 SEHNR, CDR2 FQNEAQ (reference sequence). The chain's CDR3 is CASSLVMWGMLNEQFF. As DNA, the CDR3 is TGTGCCAGCAGCTTAGTTATGTGGGGGATGCTCAATGAGCAGTTCTTC.

The gene calls are TRBV6-5 and TRBJ2-2, with 7 positions matching TRBD2. With V trimmed by 2 bases and J by 6 bases, 0 bases remained unmatched. This CDR3 spans 13 amino acids. Germline V CDR1 and CDR2: MNHEY, SVGAGI. The CDR3 DNA is TGTGCCAGCAGTTACGGGGGGGCCGGGGAGCTGTTTTTT. This sequence encodes CASSYGGAGELFF.

This clonotype was seen repeatedly, ten times or more. J is TRBJ2-5 and V is TRBV12-3 or TRBV12-4, with TRBD2 matching 11 bases. There are 14 residues in the CDR3. V lost 6 bases, J lost 5 bases, and 5 bases stayed unmatched. The CDR3 sequence: CASRLAGVKETQYF. The CDR3 nucleotides read TGTGCCAGCAGACTAGCGGGGGTGAAGGAGACCCAGTACTTC.

This clonotype was found many times. The chain joins TRBV24-1 to TRBJ1-1; D remains unclear. The V end was cut by 4 bases, the J end by 7 bases, with 9 bases between. CDR3 size: 12 residues. CDR1 is KGHDR and CDR2 is SFDVKD in the germline V gene. CDR3 sequence reads: CATSDPRNEAFF. The CDR3 DNA follows: TGTGCCACCAGTGACCCGCGGAATGAAGCTTTCTTT.

As for this clonotype: This may arise from a read error, as a much more abundant clone is one base away. This rearrangement joins TRBV20-1 to TRBJ2-3; D ambiguous. The CDR3 length is 12 residues. The V end was cut by 8 bases, the J end by 7 bases, with 16 bases between. The germline CDR1 and CDR2 sequences are DFQATT and SNEGSKA (reference sequence). CDR3 bases: TGCAGTCTGAAGGGTCACGTCAATACGCAGTATTTT. The encoded protein is CSLKGHVNTQYF.

This clonotype was found a few times. V usage is TRBV18 and J usage is TRBJ1-2; possibly TRBD1 for D (6 bases). From germline, CDR1 is KGHSH and CDR2 LQKENI. The CDR3 covers 15 residues. Trimming shortened V by 0 bases and J by 0 bases, and 8 bases separated the two germline ends. CDR3 amino acids: CASSPPRQANYGYTF. The CDR3 nucleotides read TGTGCCAGCTCACCACCTCGACAGGCTAACTATGGCTACACCTTC.

About this clonotype: A much more abundant neighbour one base away suggests this may be a read error. The rearrangement links TRBV11-2 to TRBJ1-3; D gene ambiguous. Per the germline V gene, CDR1 is SGHAT and CDR2 is FQNNGV. The CDR3 is 13 residues long. V shed 8 bases and J shed 4 bases, with 12 bases lying between them. This CDR3 is CASGSLGGNTIYF. The DNA for the CDR3 is TGTGCCAGCGGCTCCCTTGGGGGAAACACCATATATTTT.

This clonotype occurred many times. The chain recombines TRBV19 with TRBJ1-1, with D uncertain. This CDR3 is built from 17 residues. Germline V gene sequence: CDR1 LNHDA, CDR2 SQIVND (reference sequence). The V end lost 3 bases, the J end lost 4 bases, and 21 bases lay between the germline ends. The CDR3: CASSIGSDAGPGTEAFF. The CDR3 nucleotides are TGTGCCAGTAGTATTGGATCCGATGCCGGACCGGGCACTGAAGCTTTCTTT.

V gene TRBV5-1 combines with J gene TRBJ2-5; TRBD2 might be the D (6 bases). The V and J ends lost 0 bases and 5 bases respectively, with 14 bases between them. The CDR3 is made up of 15 amino acids. The germline V gene encodes CDR1 SGHRS and CDR2 YFSETQ. The CDR3 loop is CASSLDSGRGETQYF. The CDR3 DNA reads as TGCGCCAGCAGCTTGGATAGCGGCCGGGGGGAGACCCAGTACTTC.

Many counts were recorded for this clonotype. The chain has TRBV4-1 and TRBJ2-3, with TRBD1 identical over 9 bases. In germline, CDR1 is MGHRA, CDR2 YSYEKL. The CDR3 sequence is 16 residues long. The V gene end was trimmed by 1 base and the J gene end by 3 bases; junction bases not matched to a gene: 5. CDR3 loop: CASSQADRGKTDTQYF. CDR3 nucleotide sequence: TGCGCCAGCAGCCAAGCGGACAGGGGAAAGACAGATACGCAGTATTTT.

Ten or more counts support this clonotype. CDR3 DNA sequence: TGTGCCAGCAGCTGGGGACTAGCGGGCCAAGAGACCCAGTACTTC. It specifies CASSWGLAGQETQYF. V gene TRBV5-6 combines with J gene TRBJ2-5; 12 nucleotides match TRBD2. J gave up 1 base and V 3 bases, and 1 base lay outside the gene matches. Germline V CDR1 and CDR2: SGHDT, YYEEEE. This CDR3 has 15 residues.

This clonotype was seen at least ten times. The chain has TRBV28 and TRBJ1-6; no definite D call. Looked up from germline, CDR1 is MDHEN and CDR2 is SYDVKM. The CDR3 totals 13 residues. CDR3 nucleotides: TGTGTCCAGCACCTTGATACCGGGACACCCCTCCACTTT. It translates to CVQHLDTGTPLHF.

At least ten counts were recorded for this clonotype. CDR3 residues: CASARGRGGYTF. The DNA of the CDR3 is TGTGCCAGCGCCAGGGGCAGGGGTGGCTACACCTTC. The V call is TRBV6-1, the J call TRBJ1-2; D perhaps matches TRBD1 (6 bases). Germline CDR1 is MNHNS and CDR2 is SASEGT. V was cut by 8 bases and J by 7 bases, with 14 bases left in between. This CDR3 has 12 residues.

This clonotype was counted ten times or more. The V and J genes are TRBV7-2 and TRBJ1-5; the match to TRBD1 covers 9 bases. V lost 4 bases and J lost 8; bases outside the gene matches: 6. CDR1 and CDR2 (germline): SGHTA, FQGNSA. CDR3 size: 14 residues. The DNA of the CDR3 is TGTGCCAGCAGCTGGGACAGGGAGGCGAAGCCCCAGCATTTT. It codes for CASSWDREAKPQHF.

This clonotype was detected ten times or more. This chain connects TRBV12-3 or TRBV12-4 to TRBJ2-1; D remains ambiguous. V lost 5 bases, J lost 5 bases, and 10 bases lay in between. The CDR3 consists of 13 residues. The CDR3 coding sequence is TGTGCCAGCAGTACCGACAACCACAATGAGCAGTTCTTC. Its protein product is CASSTDNHNEQFF.

The chain combines TRBV11-2 with TRBJ1-5; TRBD1 agrees at 11 bases. There are 14 residues in the CDR3. V lost 7 bases, J lost 7 bases, and 6 bases stayed unmatched. The germline CDR1 and CDR2 sequences are SGHAT and FQNNGV. The CDR3 is CASKSGTGGQPQHF. CDR3 sequence (DNA): TGTGCCAGCAAATCCGGGACAGGGGGGCAGCCCCAGCATTTT.

This chain joins TRBV19 and TRBJ1-1; D call uncertain. Germline values: CDR1 LNHDA, CDR2 SQIVND (reference sequence). CDR3 length: 13 amino acids. V was shortened by 6 bases and J by 4 bases, with 12 bases between the two germline ends. The CDR3 region has the DNA TGTGCCAGTAGCCGGACCGTCCTCACTGAAGCTTTCTTT. This translates into CASSRTVLTEAFF.

This clonotype was seen ten or more times. This chain links TRBV5-5 with TRBJ1-1; D may be TRBD1 (5 bases). The germline V gene encodes CDR1 SGHKS and CDR2 YYEKEE (reference sequence). The CDR3 totals 14 residues. Deletions cut 0 bases from V and 5 bases from J, with 11 bases between. The CDR3 DNA is TGTGCCAGCAGCTTGGTAGGGGCCAGAACTGAAGCTTTCTTT. Its protein product is CASSLVGARTEAFF.

The chain employs TRBV19 and TRBJ2-3, with 10 bases aligning to TRBD2. CDR3 size: 15 residues. Germline V CDR1 and CDR2: LNHDA, SQIVND (reference sequence). V lost 7 bases to trimming and J lost 5 bases; unmatched junction nucleotides: 9. Written as DNA, the CDR3 is TGTGCCAGTAAGCGGACTAGCGGTGGGGTAGATACGCAGTATTTT. As protein: CASKRTSGGVDTQYF. The full variable domain, rest sourced from reference TRBV19 and TRBJ2-3, is DGGITQSPKYLFRKEGQNVTLSCEQNLNHDAMYWYRQDPGQGLRLIYYSQIVNDFQKGDIAEGYSVSREKKESFPLTVTSAQKNPTAFYLCASKRTSGGVDTQYFGPGTRLTVL.

This clonotype was detected ten times or more. V gene TRBV30 combines with J gene TRBJ2-7; D not resolved. Germline V gives CDR1 GTSNPN, CDR2 SVGIG (reference sequence). The ends were cut back, 2 bases at V and 6 bases at J, with 8 bases in the middle. CDR3 length equals 11 residues. CDR3 protein: CAWSKGLEQYF. CDR3 bases: TGTGCCTGGAGTAAAGGGCTCGAGCAGTACTTC.

This clonotype has ten or more counts. The chain uses TRBV11-3 and TRBJ1-1, with D possibly TRBD1 on 6 matching bases. The V end lost 5 bases, the J end lost 0 bases, and 10 bases lay between the germline ends. Germline CDR1 is SGHNT and CDR2 is YENEEA. The CDR3 sequence is 14 residues long. CDR3 sequence reads: CASSRGRLNTEAFF. The CDR3 coding sequence is TGTGCCAGCAGCCGGGGGCGGTTGAACACTGAAGCTTTCTTT.

The sample holds many counts of this clonotype. This chain links TRBV12-3 or TRBV12-4 with TRBJ2-1; D is undetermined. The length of the CDR3 is 13 residues. Trimming shortened V by 3 bases and J by 5 bases, and 8 bases separated the two germline ends. The CDR3 DNA reads TGTGCCAGCAGTTTCGCAGGTAACAATGAGCAGTTCTTC. It yields the protein CASSFAGNNEQFF.

This clonotype was counted between two and nine times. The chain joins TRBV5-5 to TRBJ2-2; 7 bases are a match to TRBD2. The CDR3 is 17 amino acids. V lost 4 bases to trimming and J lost 5 bases; unmatched junction nucleotides: 14. The V gene's germline CDR1 is SGHKS and CDR2 YYEKEE (reference sequence). CDR3 in DNA: TGTGCCAGCAGCCACCGATTCGGGGAGGGTTTTACCGGGGAGCTGTTTTTT. Protein product: CASSHRFGEGFTGELFF.

The V and J genes are TRBV6-2 or TRBV6-3 and TRBJ1-1, with D possibly TRBD1 on 5 matching bases. The V and J ends lost 4 bases and 1 base respectively, with 28 bases between them. The length of the CDR3 is 20 residues. Looked up from germline, CDR1 is MNHEY and CDR2 is SVGEGT. The CDR3 nucleotides read TGTGCCAGCAGTTCAATAAAGCCGGGACCTTCTCTTTTGGCGAACACTGAAGCTTTCTTT. Translation gives CASSSIKPGPSLLANTEAFF.